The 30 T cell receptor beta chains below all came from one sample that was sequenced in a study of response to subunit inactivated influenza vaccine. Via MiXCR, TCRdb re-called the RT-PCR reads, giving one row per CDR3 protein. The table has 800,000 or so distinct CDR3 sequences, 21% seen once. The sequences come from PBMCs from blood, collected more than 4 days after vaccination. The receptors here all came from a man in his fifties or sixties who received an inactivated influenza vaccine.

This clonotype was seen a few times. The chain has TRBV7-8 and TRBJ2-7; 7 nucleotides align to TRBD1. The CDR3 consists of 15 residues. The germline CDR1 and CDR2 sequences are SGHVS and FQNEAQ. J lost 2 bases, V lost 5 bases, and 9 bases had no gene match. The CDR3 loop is CASSGETGIAYEQYF. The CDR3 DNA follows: TGTGCCAGCAGCGGGGAGACAGGGATCGCCTACGAGCAGTACTTC. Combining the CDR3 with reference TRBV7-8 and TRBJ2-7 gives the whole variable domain GAGVSQSPRYKVAKRGQDVALRCDPISGHVSLFWYQQALGQGPEFLTYFQNEAQLDKSGLPSDRFFAERPEGSVSTLKIQRTQQEDSAVYLCASSGETGIAYEQYFGPGTRLTVT.

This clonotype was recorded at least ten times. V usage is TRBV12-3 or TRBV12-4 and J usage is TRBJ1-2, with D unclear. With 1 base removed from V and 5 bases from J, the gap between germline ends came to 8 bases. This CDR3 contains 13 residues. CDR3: CASSLGGGYGYTF. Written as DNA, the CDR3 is TGTGCCAGCAGTTTAGGGGGAGGTTATGGCTACACCTTC.

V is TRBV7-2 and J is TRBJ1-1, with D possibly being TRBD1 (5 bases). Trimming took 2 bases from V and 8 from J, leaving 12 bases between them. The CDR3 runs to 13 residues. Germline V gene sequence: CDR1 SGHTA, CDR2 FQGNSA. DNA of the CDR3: TGTGCCAGCAGCTTAACCAGGGAAGTCGAAGCTTTCTTT. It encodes CASSLTREVEAFF.

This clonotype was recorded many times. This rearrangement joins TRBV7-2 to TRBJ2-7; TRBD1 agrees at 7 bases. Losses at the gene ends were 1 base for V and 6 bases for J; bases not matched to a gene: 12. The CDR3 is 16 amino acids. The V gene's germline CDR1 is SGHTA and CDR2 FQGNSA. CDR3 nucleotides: TGTGCCAGCAGCTTAGAGACAGGGTTTAATGTGGGCGAGCAGTACTTC. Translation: CASSLETGFNVGEQYF.

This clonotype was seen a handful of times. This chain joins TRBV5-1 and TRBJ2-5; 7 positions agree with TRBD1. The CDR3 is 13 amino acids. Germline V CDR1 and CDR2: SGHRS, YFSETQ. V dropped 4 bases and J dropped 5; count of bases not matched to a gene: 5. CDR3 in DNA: TGCGCCAGCAGCATACAGGGGTCGGAGACCCAGTACTTC. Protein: CASSIQGSETQYF.

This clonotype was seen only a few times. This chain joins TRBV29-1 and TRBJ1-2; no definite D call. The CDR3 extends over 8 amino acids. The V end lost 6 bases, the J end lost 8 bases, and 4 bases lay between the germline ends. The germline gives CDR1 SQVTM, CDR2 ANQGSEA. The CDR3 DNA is TGCAGCGTGGGCGGCTACACCTTC. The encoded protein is CSVGGYTF. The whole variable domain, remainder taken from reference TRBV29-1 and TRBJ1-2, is SAVISQKPSRDICQRGTSLTIQCQVDSQVTMMFWYRQQPGQSLTLIATANQGSEATYESGFVIDKFPISRPNLTFSTLTVSNMSPEDSSIYLCSVGGYTFGSGTRLTVV.

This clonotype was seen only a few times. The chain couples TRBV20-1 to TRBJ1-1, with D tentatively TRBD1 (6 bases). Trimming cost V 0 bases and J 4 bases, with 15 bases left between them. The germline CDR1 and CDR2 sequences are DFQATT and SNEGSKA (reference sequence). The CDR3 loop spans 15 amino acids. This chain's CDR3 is CSARDVLGGGTEAFF. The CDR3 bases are TGCAGTGCTAGAGACGTTTTAGGAGGGGGCACTGAAGCTTTCTTT.

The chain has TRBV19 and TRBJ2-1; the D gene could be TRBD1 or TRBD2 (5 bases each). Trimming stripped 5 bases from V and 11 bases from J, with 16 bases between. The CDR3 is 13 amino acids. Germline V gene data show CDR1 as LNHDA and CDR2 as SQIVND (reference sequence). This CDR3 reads CASSSGTAFKQFF. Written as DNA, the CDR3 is TGTGCCAGTAGTTCCGGGACGGCGTTCAAGCAGTTCTTC.

The CDR3 coding sequence is TGCGCCAGCAGCCAAGACACGGGTGGCAACATTCAGTACTTC. This sequence encodes CASSQDTGGNIQYF. The rearrangement uses TRBV4-3 and TRBJ2-4; D is unresolved. The V end was cut by 0 bases, the J end by 7 bases, with 10 bases between. The CDR3 runs to 14 residues. The V gene's germline CDR1 is LGHNA and CDR2 YSLEER.

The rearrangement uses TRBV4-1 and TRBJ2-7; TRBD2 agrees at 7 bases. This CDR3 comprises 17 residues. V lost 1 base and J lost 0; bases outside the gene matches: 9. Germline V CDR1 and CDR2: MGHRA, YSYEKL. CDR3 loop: CASSQAGQGGRSYEQYF. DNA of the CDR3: TGCGCCAGCAGCCAAGCCGGGCAGGGAGGGCGCTCCTACGAGCAGTACTTC.

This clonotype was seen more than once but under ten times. The CDR3 DNA reads TGTGCCAGTAGTCCCCAATACGGGACCGGCAGCTATGGCTACACCTTC. Its translation is CASSPQYGTGSYGYTF. V and J are TRBV19 and TRBJ1-2, with a weak D call TRBD1 (5 bases). Germline V gene lookup returns CDR1 LNHDA and CDR2 SQIVND (reference sequence). With 5 bases removed from V and 4 bases from J, the gap between germline ends came to 20 bases. The CDR3 loop spans 16 amino acids. The whole variable domain, remainder taken from reference TRBV19 and TRBJ1-2, is DGGITQSPKYLFRKEGQNVTLSCEQNLNHDAMYWYRQDPGQGLRLIYYSQIVNDFQKGDIAEGYSVSREKKESFPLTVTSAQKNPTAFYLCASSPQYGTGSYGYTFGSGTRLTVV.

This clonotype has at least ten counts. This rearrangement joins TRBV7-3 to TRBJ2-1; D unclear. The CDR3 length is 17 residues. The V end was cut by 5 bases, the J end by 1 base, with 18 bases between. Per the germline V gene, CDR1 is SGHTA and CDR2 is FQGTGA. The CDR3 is CASSPTYSVLSYNEQFF. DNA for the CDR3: TGTGCCAGCAGCCCTACCTATTCTGTCCTATCCTACAATGAGCAGTTCTTC.

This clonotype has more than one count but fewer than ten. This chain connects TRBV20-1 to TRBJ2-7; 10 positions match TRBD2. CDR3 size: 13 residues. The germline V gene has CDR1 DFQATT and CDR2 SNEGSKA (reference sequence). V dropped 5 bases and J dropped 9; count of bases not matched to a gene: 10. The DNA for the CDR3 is TGCAGTGCTCAACCGGGACTAGCGCATGGGCAGTACTTC. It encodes CSAQPGLAHGQYF.

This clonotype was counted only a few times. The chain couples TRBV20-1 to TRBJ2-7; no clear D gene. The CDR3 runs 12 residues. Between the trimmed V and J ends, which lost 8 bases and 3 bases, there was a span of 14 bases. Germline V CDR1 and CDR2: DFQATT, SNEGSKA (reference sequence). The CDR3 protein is CSPWASVYEQYF. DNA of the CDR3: TGCAGTCCCTGGGCCAGTGTCTACGAGCAGTACTTC.

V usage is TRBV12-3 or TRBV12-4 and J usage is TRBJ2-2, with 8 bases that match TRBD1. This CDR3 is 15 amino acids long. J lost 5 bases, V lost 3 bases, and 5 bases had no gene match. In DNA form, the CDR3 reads TGTGCCAGCAGTTTCGGACAGGGTAGGACCGGGGAGCTGTTTTTT. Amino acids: CASSFGQGRTGELFF.

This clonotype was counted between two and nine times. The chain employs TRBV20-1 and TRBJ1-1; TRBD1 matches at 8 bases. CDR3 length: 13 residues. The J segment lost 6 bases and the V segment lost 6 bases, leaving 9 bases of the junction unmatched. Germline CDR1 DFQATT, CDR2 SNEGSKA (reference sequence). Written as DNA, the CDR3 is TGCAGTGCCCCCGACCAGGGGGCTTCTGAAGCTTTCTTT. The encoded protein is CSAPDQGASEAFF.

CDR3 nucleotide sequence: TGTGCCAGCAGTTTATTCCGTGTGGGACAGGGGAAGGACGAGCAGTACTTC. It is translated as CASSLFRVGQGKDEQYF. J is TRBJ2-7 and V is TRBV28, with TRBD1 identical over 10 bases. The CDR3 has 17 residues. J was trimmed by 5 bases and V by 1 base; bases with no gene match: 11. Germline V gives CDR1 MDHEN, CDR2 SYDVKM.

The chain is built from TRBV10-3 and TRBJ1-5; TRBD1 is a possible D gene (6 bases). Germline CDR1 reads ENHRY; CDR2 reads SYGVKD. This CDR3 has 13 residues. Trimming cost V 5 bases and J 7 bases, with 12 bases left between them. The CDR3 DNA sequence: TGTGCCATCAGTTACAGGGATGACCAGCCCCAGCATTTT. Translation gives CAISYRDDQPQHF.

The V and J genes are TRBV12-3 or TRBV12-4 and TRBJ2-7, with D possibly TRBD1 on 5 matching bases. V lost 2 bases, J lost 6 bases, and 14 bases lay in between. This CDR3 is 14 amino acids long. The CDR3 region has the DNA TGTGCCAGCAGTTTAACTTTAACAGGTCCCGAGCAGTACTTC. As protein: CASSLTLTGPEQYF.

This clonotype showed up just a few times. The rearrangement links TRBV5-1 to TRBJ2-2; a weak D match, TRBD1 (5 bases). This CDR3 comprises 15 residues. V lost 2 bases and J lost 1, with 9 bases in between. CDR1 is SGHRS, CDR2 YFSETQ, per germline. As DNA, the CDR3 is TGCGCCAGCAGCTTCATTACAGGGAACACCGGGGAGCTGTTTTTT. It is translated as CASSFITGNTGELFF.

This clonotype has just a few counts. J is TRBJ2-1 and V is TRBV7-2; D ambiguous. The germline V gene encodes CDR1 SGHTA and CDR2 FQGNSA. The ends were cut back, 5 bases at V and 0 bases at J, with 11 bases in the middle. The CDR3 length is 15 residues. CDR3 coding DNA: TGTGCCAGCAGCCAAATGCCGGGCTCCTACAATGAGCAGTTCTTC. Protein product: CASSQMPGSYNEQFF.

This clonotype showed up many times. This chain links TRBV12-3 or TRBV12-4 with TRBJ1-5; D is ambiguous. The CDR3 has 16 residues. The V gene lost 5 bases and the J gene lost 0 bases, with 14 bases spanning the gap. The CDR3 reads CASSPEPVSSNQPQHF. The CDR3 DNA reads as TGTGCCAGCAGTCCTGAGCCCGTGAGTAGCAATCAGCCCCAGCATTTT.

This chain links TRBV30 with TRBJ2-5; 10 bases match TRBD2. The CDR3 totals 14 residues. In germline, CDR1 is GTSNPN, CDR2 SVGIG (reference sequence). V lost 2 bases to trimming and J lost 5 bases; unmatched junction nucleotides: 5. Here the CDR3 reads CAWSPGLATETQYF. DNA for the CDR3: TGTGCCTGGAGTCCGGGACTAGCGACGGAGACCCAGTACTTC.

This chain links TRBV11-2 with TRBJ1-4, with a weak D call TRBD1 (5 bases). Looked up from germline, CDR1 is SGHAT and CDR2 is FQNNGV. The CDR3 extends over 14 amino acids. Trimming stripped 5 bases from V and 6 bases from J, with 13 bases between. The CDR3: CASSPDRFYEKLFF. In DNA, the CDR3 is TGTGCCAGCAGCCCTGACAGATTCTATGAAAAACTGTTTTTT.

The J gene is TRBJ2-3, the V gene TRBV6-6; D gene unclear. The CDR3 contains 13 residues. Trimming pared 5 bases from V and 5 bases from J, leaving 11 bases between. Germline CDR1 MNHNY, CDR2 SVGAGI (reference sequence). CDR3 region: CASSLGLRDTQYF. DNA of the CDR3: TGTGCCAGCAGTCTGGGCTTGAGAGATACGCAGTATTTT.

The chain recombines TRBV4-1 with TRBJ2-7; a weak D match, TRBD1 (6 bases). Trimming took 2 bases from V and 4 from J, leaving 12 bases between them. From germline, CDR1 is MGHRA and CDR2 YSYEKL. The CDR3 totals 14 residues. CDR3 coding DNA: TGCGCCAGCAGCCAACTAGACAGGTTTTACGAGCAGTACTTC. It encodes CASSQLDRFYEQYF.

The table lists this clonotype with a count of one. CDR3 nucleotide sequence: TGTGCCAGCAGCGTAGATCAGGACAGCTCCTACAATGAGCAGTTCTTC. Its translation is CASSVDQDSSYNEQFF. The rearrangement uses TRBV9 and TRBJ2-1; a possible D gene is TRBD1 (6 bases). There are 16 residues in the CDR3. Deletions cut 0 bases from V and 0 bases from J, with 10 bases between. The V gene's germline CDR1 is SGDLS and CDR2 YYNGEE. Filled out from reference TRBV9 and TRBJ2-1, the complete variable domain reads DSGVTQTPKHLITATGQRVTLRCSPRSGDLSVYWYQQSLDQGLQFLIQYYNGEERAKGNILERFSAQQFPDLHSELNLSSLELGDSALYFCASSVDQDSSYNEQFFGPGTRLTVL.

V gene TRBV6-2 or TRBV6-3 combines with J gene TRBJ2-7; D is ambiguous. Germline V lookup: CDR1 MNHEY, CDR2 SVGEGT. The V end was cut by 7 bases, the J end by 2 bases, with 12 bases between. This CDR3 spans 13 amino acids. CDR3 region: CASTPSDPYEQYF. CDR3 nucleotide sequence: TGTGCCAGCACCCCGAGCGACCCCTACGAGCAGTACTTC.

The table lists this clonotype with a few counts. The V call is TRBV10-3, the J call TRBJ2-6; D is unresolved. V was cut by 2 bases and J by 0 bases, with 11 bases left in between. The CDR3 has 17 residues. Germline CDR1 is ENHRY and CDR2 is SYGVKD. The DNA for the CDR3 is TGTGCCATCAGTGAGATACAGACCCGCTCTGGGGCCAACGTCCTGACTTTC. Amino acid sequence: CAISEIQTRSGANVLTF.

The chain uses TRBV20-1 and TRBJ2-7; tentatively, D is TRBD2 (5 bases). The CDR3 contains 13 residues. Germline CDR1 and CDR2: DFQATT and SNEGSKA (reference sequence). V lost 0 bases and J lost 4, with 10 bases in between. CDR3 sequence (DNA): TGCAGTGCTAGAGATCTCCGGGGTTACGAGCAGTACTTC. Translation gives CSARDLRGYEQYF.